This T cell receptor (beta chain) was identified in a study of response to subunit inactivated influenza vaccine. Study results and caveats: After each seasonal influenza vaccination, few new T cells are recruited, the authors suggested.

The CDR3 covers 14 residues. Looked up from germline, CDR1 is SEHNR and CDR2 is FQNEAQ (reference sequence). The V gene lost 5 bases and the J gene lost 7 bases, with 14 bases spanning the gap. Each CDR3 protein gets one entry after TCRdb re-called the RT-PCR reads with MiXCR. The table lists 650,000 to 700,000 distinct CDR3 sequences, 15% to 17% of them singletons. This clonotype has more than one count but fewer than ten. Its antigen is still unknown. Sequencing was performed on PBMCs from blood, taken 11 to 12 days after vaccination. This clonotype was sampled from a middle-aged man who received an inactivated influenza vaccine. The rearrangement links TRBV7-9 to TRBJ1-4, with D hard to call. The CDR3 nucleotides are TGTGCCAGCAGCCCCTTTGCTCGGGGTGAAAAACTGTTTTTT. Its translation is CASSPFARGEKLFF. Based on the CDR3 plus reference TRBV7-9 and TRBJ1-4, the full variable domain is DTGVSQNPRHKITKRGQNVTFRCDPISEHNRLYWYRQTLGQGPEFLTYFQNEAQLEKSRLLSDRFSAERPKGSFSTLEIQRTEQGDSAMYLCASSPFARGEKLFFGSGTQLSVL.